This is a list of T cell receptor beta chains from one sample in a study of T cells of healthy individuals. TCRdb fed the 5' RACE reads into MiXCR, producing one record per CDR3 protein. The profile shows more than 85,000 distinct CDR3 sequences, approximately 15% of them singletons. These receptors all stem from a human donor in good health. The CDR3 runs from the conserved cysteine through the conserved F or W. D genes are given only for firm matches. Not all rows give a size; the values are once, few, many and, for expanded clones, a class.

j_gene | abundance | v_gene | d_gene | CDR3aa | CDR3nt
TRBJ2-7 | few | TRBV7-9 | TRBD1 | CASSGQGTYEQYF | TGTGCCAGCAGTGGACAGGGCACTTACGAGCAGTACTTC
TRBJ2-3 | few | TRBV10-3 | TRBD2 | CAISERRGRVADTQYF | TGTGCCATCAGTGAGCGCCGCGGGAGAGTGGCAGATACGCAGTATTTT
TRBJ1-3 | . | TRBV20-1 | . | CSARVWGSGNTIYF | TGCAGTGCTAGAGTATGGGGCTCTGGAAACACCATATATTTT
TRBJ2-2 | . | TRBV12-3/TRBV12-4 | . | CASSFGTLSTGELFF | TGTGCCAGCAGTTTCGGGACACTCTCAACGGGGGAGCTGTTTTTT
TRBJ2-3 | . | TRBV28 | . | CASSPDAADTQYF | TGTGCCAGCAGTCCCGACGCCGCAGATACGCAGTATTTT
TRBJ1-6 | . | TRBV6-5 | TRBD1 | CASSYSGQGADNSPLHF | TGTGCCAGCAGTTACTCGGGACAGGGAGCCGATAATTCACCCCTCCACTTT
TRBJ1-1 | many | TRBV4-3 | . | CASSQRTDNPNTEAFF | TGCGCCAGCAGCCAAAGAACGGACAACCCGAACACTGAAGCTTTCTTT
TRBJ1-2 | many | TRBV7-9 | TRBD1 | CASSPQGAAYGYTF | TGTGCCAGCAGCCCACAGGGGGCGGCCTATGGCTACACCTTC
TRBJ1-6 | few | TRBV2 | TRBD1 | CASSDRGGVGSPLHF | TGTGCCAGCTCCGACAGGGGAGGTGTCGGTTCACCCCTCCACTTT